This TCR beta chain originates from a study of OX40 agonist ivuxolimab in advanced cancers. In the study overall: An agonistic anti-OX40 (CD134) antibody, ivuxolimab, was used to treat the patients. People who had prior anti-PD-1, anti-PD-L1 or anti-CTLA-4 therapy could take part, and 40% had some. Of mixed ages from about 23 to 85 and averaging approximately 60 years, the group was about 86% male.

The data were produced by immunoSEQ multiplex PCR, yet TCRdb's version contains in-frame clones alone and is incomplete. Here the sample spans tens of thousands of clones, around 80% being singletons. This CDR3 is built from 16 residues. Looked up from germline, CDR1 is SGDLS and CDR2 is YYNGEE. V lost 0 bases to trimming and J lost 3 bases; unmatched junction nucleotides: 2. The gene calls are TRBV9 and TRBJ2-3, with 12 bases matching TRBD2. This material consisted of CD4+ or CD8+ T cells sorted from blood, taken in a trial of the OX40 agonist ivuxolimab. The sequence derives from an adult with an advanced solid tumor such as melanoma, head and neck, liver or kidney cancer. CDR3 bases: TGTGCCAGCAGCGTAGGACTAGCGGGAGTGACAGATACGCAGTATTTT. Translation gives CASSVGLAGVTDTQYF.